The present T cell receptor beta chain was sequenced within a study of graft-versus-host responses after intestinal transplantation. About the study: The study gave all recipients anti-thymocyte globulin induction, then tacrolimus and steroids for approximately three years.

The CDR3 length is 13 residues. Trimming removed 2 bases at V and 6 bases at J, with 10 bases between. Per germline, CDR1 SGHTA and CDR2 FQGTGA. Clones were read by immunoSEQ multiplex PCR, and TCRdb kept only the in-frame ones, dropping some. The sample holds 35,000 to 55,000 clones, 90% to 95% seen once. Material: PBMCs, obtained around 790 days after a first intestinal transplant, on the day of a second. The J gene is TRBJ1-2, the V gene TRBV7-3; a weak D match, TRBD1 (5 bases). The receptor was derived from a human patient who received an intestinal transplant, so some T cells may come from the graft donor. The CDR3 protein is CASSLRGGDGYTF. The CDR3 region has the DNA TGTGCCAGCAGCTTACGGGGAGGGGATGGCTACACCTTC.